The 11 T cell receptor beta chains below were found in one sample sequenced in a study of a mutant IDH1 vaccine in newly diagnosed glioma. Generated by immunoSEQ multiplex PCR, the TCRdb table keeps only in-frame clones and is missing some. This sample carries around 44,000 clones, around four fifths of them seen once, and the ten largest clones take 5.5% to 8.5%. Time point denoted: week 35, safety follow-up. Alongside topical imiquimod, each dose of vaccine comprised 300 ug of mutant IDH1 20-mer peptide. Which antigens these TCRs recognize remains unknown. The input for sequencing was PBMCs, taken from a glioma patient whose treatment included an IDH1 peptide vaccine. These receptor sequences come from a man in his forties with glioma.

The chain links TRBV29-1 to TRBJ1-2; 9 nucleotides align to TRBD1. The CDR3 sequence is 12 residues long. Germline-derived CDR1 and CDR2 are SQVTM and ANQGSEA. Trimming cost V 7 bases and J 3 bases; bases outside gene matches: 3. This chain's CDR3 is CSGTGDDYGYTF. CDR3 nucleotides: TGCAGCGGGACAGGGGACGACTATGGCTACACCTTC.

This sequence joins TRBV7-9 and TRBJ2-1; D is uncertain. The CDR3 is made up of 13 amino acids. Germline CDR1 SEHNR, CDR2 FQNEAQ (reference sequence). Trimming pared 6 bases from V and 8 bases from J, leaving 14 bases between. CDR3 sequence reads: CASRRPSHDEQFF. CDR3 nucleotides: TGTGCCAGCAGAAGACCAAGCCACGATGAGCAGTTCTTC.

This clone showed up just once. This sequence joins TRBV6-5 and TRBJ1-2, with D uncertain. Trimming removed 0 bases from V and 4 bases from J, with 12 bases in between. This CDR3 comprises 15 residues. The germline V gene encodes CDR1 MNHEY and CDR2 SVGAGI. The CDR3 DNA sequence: TGTGCCAGCAGTTACTCCCCAAATGACTTCTATGGCTACACCTTC. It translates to CASSYSPNDFYGYTF.

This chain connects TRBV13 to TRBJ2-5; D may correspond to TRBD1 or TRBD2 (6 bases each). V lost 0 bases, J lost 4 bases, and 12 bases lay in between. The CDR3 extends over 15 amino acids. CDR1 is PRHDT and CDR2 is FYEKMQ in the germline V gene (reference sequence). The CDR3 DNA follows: TGTGCCAGCAGCTTAGGCCTCGGGGGCCGAGAGACCCAGTACTTC. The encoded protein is CASSLGLGGRETQYF.

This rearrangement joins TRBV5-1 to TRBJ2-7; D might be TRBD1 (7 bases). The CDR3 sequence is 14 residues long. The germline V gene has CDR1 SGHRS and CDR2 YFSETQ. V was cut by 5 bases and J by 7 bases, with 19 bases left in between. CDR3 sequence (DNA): TGCGCCAGCAGTCGGATTGGAGGGGGCGGAGAGCAGTACTTC. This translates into CASSRIGGGGEQYF.

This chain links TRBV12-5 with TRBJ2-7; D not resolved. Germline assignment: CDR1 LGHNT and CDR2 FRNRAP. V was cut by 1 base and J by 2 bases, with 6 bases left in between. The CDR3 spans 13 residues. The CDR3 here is CASGLGQAYEQYF. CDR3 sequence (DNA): TGTGCTAGTGGTTTGGGCCAGGCCTACGAGCAGTACTTC.

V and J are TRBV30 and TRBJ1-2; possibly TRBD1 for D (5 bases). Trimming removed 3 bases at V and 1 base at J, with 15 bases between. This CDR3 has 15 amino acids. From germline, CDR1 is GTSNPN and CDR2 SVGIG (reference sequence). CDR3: CAWRIGAGLNYGYTF. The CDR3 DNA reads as TGTGCCTGGAGGATCGGGGCAGGGCTTAACTATGGCTACACCTTC.

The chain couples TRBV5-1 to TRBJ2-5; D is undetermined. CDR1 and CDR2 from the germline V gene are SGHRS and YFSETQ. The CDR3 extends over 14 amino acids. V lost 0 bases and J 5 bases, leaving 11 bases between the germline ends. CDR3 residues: CASSLAGVGETQYF. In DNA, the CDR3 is TGCGCCAGCAGCTTGGCTGGGGTTGGGGAGACCCAGTACTTC.

The CDR3 bases are TGTGCCAGCAGCTTAGACGCTGTTTCGAACGAGCAGTACTTC. Encoded protein: CASSLDAVSNEQYF. This chain links TRBV7-2 with TRBJ2-7; no clear D gene. The germline V and J ends were trimmed by 1 base and 5 bases, with 12 bases remaining between them. The germline V gene encodes CDR1 SGHTA and CDR2 FQGNSA. The CDR3 runs 14 residues.

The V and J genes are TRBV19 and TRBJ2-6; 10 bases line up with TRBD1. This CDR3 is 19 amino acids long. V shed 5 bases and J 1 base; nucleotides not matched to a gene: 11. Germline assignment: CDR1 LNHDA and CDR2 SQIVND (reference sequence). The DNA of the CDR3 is TGTGCCAGTAGTCCTCAGGGCGGGACAGGGGCTTCTGGGGCCAACGTCCTGACTTTC. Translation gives CASSPQGGTGASGANVLTF.

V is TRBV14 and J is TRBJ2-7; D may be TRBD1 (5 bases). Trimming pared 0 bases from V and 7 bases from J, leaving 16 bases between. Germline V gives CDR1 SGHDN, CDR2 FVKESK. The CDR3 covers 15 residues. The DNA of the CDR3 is TGTGCCAGCAGCCAAGATCTAAGGGGTCTGGGGGAGCAGTACTTC. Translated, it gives CASSQDLRGLGEQYF.